This T cell receptor (beta chain) was sequenced in a study of cytomegalovirus exposure and HLA in healthy donors. Study overall: T cells numbering around 200 million yielded some 110 million unique TCR beta sequences in an earlier analysis. Study-level findings and limits: Among TCR beta chains, those listed as cytomegalovirus-associated numbered around 180. The authors later found HLA-associated TCR beta chains more clonally expanded than equally common others. V segments that were indistinguishable, TRBV6-2 and TRBV6-3 among them, were omitted from analysis.

This CDR3 has 17 amino acids. About this clone: Its antigen is not identified.

In the PCR, 60 Vbeta and 13 Jbeta primers were used. Sequenced by immunoSEQ multiplex PCR; TCRdb stores in-frame clones only, minus some. The data hold more than 110,000 clones, with approximately 80% observed a single time. This TCR was recovered from a male donor in good health and CMV-seronegative. The sequenced sample consisted of PBMCs. The chain is built from TRBV21-1 and TRBJ1-5; TRBD1 is the table's D call, not checked against the DNA. TRBV21-1 counts as a pseudogene. The CDR3 sequence: CATSATGNRKYNQPQHF. CDR3 sequence (DNA): TGTGCCACATCCGCGACAGGGAATCGTAAGTACAATCAGCCCCAGCATTTT.